The 9 T cell receptor beta chains in this list originate from one sample, sequenced in a study of blood T cell repertoires in COVID-19. Assay used: immunoSEQ multiplex PCR; TCRdb lists only in-frame clones, some missing. The data contain 350,000 to 500,000 clones, about 88% of them singletons. Sequencing was performed on PBMCs or T cells enriched from blood (not recorded which). These receptors all stem from a young woman who had been exposed to COVID-19.

The chain uses TRBV5-6 and TRBJ1-2; TRBD1 matches at 8 bases. V shed 4 bases, J shed 2 bases, and the junction held 1 base outside the gene matches. CDR1 is SGHDT and CDR2 is YYEEEE in the germline V gene. This CDR3 has 13 amino acids. CDR3 region: CASSDRGNYGYTF. In DNA, the CDR3 is TGTGCCAGCAGCGACAGGGGAAACTATGGCTACACCTTC.

The genes are TRBV6-2 or TRBV6-3 and TRBJ1-1; a possible D gene is TRBD1 (5 bases). CDR1 and CDR2 from the germline V gene are MNHEY and SVGEGT. The CDR3 extends over 14 amino acids. V was cut by 2 bases and J by 7 bases, with 14 bases left in between. In DNA form, the CDR3 reads TGTGCCAGCAGTTACGCGGGGGGGAGTGGTGAAGCTTTCTTT. It codes for CASSYAGGSGEAFF.

The chain joins TRBV2 to TRBJ1-6; D not certain. The CDR3 contains 13 residues. Germline values: CDR1 SNHLY, CDR2 FYNNEI. V lost 8 bases, J lost 7 bases, and 12 bases lay in between. CDR3 DNA sequence: TGTGCCAGCTACCGGGTTCCCAATTCACCCCTCCACTTT. It codes for CASYRVPNSPLHF. Looking up the rest from reference TRBV2 and TRBJ1-6 gives the full variable domain: EPEVTQTPSHQVTQMGQEVILRCVPISNHLYFYWYRQILGQKVEFLVSFYNNEISEKSEIFDDQFSVERPDGSNFTLKIRSTKLEDSAMYFCASYRVPNSPLHFGNGTRLTVT.

The rearrangement links TRBV28 to TRBJ2-1; TRBD1 aligns across 7 bases. The junction had 7 bases not matched to a gene; V was cut back by 8 bases and J by 3 bases. The germline V gene has CDR1 MDHEN and CDR2 SYDVKM. This CDR3 comprises 14 residues. Here the CDR3 reads CASLSAGGYNEQFF. Written as DNA, the CDR3 is TGTGCCAGCCTCTCCGCAGGGGGCTACAATGAGCAGTTCTTC.

V and J are TRBV6-5 and TRBJ1-2; tentative D call: TRBD1 (6 bases). Between the trimmed V and J ends, which lost 5 bases and 7 bases, there was a span of 11 bases. The CDR3 has 12 amino acids. Germline V gene sequence: CDR1 MNHEY, CDR2 SVGAGI. In DNA form, the CDR3 reads TGTGCCAGCAGTCCGGGGGGGCCTGGCTACACCTTC. As protein: CASSPGGPGYTF.

The chain recombines TRBV14 with TRBJ2-1, with a tentative D call TRBD2 (6 bases). The CDR3 sequence is 15 residues long. Deletions cut 2 bases from V and 5 bases from J, with 13 bases between. Germline CDR1 is SGHDN and CDR2 is FVKESK. Here the CDR3 DNA reads TGTGCCAGCAGCCAAATCCTGCGGGGCCACAATGAGCAGTTCTTC. Translating gives CASSQILRGHNEQFF.

To note about this clone: The same CDR3 arises from other DNA sequences in this sample as well. Here the CDR3 DNA reads TGCAGTGCTAGGGCAGGGTACGAGCAGTACTTC. Translated: CSARAGYEQYF. The chain is built from TRBV20-1 and TRBJ2-7; D is perhaps TRBD1 (5 bases). The CDR3 extends over 11 amino acids. CDR1 is DFQATT and CDR2 is SNEGSKA in the germline V gene (reference sequence). V was cut by 3 bases and J by 4 bases, with 7 bases left in between.

V and J are TRBV9 and TRBJ1-1; TRBD1 matches at 8 bases. The CDR3 is 15 amino acids. The germline gives CDR1 SGDLS, CDR2 YYNGEE. V dropped 4 bases and J dropped 2; count of bases not matched to a gene: 7. The CDR3 coding sequence is TGTGCCAGCAGCATAACAGACAGGGGCAACACTGAAGCTTTCTTT. Its translation: CASSITDRGNTEAFF.

The rearrangement links TRBV7-3 to TRBJ2-3, with D unresolved. The ends were cut back, 3 bases at V and 0 bases at J, with 7 bases in the middle. The CDR3 is 14 amino acids. CDR1 and CDR2 (germline): SGHTA, FQGTGA. CDR3 sequence: CASSFGGSTDTQYF. The CDR3, as DNA: TGTGCCAGCAGCTTTGGCGGAAGCACAGATACGCAGTATTTT.